This T cell receptor beta chain stems from a study of follicular helper T cells after annual influenza vaccination. Study-level findings and limits: Recurrent ICOS+CD38+ cTfh clonotypes included tetramer and AIM influenza-specific ones. ICOS+CD38+ cTfh clonality tracked population frequency, and its change tracked circulating plasmablast change.

Germline values: CDR1 SGHTA, CDR2 FQGNSA. V shed 1 base and J 4 bases; nucleotides not matched to a gene: 12. This CDR3 is built from 17 residues. Time point given: 2015-2016 season, 7 days after influenza vaccination. Subjects lived in the community and lacked influenza vaccine within the prior 6 months. As for this clone: What it binds is unknown.

Assay used: immunoSEQ multiplex PCR; TCRdb lists only in-frame clones, some missing. The repertoire consists of 4,000 to 5,500 clones, with 65% to 85% occurring once and the leading ten covering about 1.2%. The source material was CXCR5+ CD38- circulating T follicular helper cells from blood, sampled 7 days after influenza vaccination. Subset noted: circulating Tfh, non-naive CD4+CXCR5+PD-1+ (ICOS+CD38+ or ICOS-CD38-). The clonotype was recovered from an adult who received the influenza vaccine. This chain connects TRBV7-2 to TRBJ1-2; 7 nucleotides agree with TRBD1. In DNA, the CDR3 is TGTGCCAGCAGCTTAGTCGTATTCGCAGGGGGGTCCTATGGCTACACCTTC. Translated, it gives CASSLVVFAGGSYGYTF.